This TCR beta chain stems from a study of response to subunit inactivated influenza vaccine (dated by TCRdb to the late 2010s). With regard to the full study: To follow how T cells responded to a trivalent subunit inactivated influenza vaccine, the researchers relied on deep quantitative profiling of the T cell receptor repertoire. The study at large found these results: The authors suggested that each seasonal influenza vaccination may recruit only a limited number of new T cells.

This clonotype was observed a few times. Its antigen is still unknown. No clone much larger than this one lies a single base away; base qualities are absent. The method behind the library was RT-PCR. The sequencer listed for this sample is Illumina HiSeq 2500. The public reads were reanalyzed by TCRdb: fastp trimming at Q25, MiXCR alignment, in-frame beta chains only. Entries that share a CDR3 protein sequence are merged under the most common genes and DNA. Present in this sample are approximately 700,000 distinct CDR3 sequences, approximately 14% of which were seen just once. The leading ten clones occupy less than 7% of the sample. Taken from cysteine to phenylalanine, the CDR3 has 15 residues. Just CDR3 DNA is preserved here, 45 bases in frame from base 1. V is trimmed back by 10 bases and J by 1 base, and the junction contains 8 bases that no gene match accounts for. The CDR1 and CDR2 encoded by the germline V gene (reference sequence) are LGHDT and YNNKEL.

The receptor was isolated from a man aged 50-60 years who received an inactivated influenza vaccine. Donor details come from another sample of the same person, matched by shared clones. This material consisted of PBMCs from blood, taken approximately 15 days before vaccination. The sequence links TRBV3-1 to TRBJ2-2; 8 nucleotides in the junction match TRBD1. The base sequence is TGTGCCACCGGGACAGGAATGTTGAACACCGGGGAGCTGTTTTTT. Translated, it reads CATGTGMLNTGELFF.